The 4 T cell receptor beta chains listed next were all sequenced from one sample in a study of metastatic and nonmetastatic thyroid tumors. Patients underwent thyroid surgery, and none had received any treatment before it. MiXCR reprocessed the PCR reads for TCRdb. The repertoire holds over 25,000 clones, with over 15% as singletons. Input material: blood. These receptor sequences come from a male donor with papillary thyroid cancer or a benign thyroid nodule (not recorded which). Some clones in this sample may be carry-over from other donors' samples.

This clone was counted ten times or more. This CDR3 is CASSGGGGSTDTQYF. The CDR3 region has the DNA TGTGCCAGCAGCGGAGGTGGGGGTAGCACAGATACGCAGTATTTT. The chain couples TRBV9 to TRBJ2-3; the D gene could be TRBD1 or TRBD2 (5 bases each). With 3 bases removed from V and 0 bases from J, the gap between germline ends came to 11 bases. CDR1 and CDR2 (germline): SGDLS, YYNGEE. There are 15 residues in the CDR3.

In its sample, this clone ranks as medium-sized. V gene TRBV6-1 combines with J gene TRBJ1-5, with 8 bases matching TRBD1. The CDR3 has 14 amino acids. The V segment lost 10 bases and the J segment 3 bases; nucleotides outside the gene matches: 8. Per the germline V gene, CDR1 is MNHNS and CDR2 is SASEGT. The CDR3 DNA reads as TGTGCCACCTCGGACAGGGACCCCAATCAGCCCCAGCATTTT. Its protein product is CATSDRDPNQPQHF.

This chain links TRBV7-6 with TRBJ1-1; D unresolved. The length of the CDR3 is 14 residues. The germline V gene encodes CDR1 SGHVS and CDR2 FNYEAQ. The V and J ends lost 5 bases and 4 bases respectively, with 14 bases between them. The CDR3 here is CASSTGDSGTEAFF. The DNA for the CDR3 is TGTGCCAGCAGCACGGGAGATAGCGGCACTGAAGCTTTCTTT.

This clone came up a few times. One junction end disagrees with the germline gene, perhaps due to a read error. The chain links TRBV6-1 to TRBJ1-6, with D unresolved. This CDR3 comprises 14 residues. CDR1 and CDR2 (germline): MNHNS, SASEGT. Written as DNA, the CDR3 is TGTGCCAGCAGTCTCGGGGAGGGATTGTCACTCCTCCACTTT. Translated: CASSLGEGLSLLHF.